This is a list of T cell receptor beta chains from one sample in a study of human T cells and chemical hapten exposure. MiXCR, applied by TCRdb to the RACE reads, yields one record per CDR3 protein. The sample holds some 360,000 distinct CDR3 sequences, 5.1% seen once. The sequencing here drew on whole blood, taken in connection with sensitization to the hapten diphenylcyclopropenone (DPC). The source is a woman between 45 and 60 years old with alopecia areata. Some clones in this sample may be carry-over from other donors' samples. Both conserved end residues are part of each CDR3. A D gene is named only where the DNA matches it firmly. Only part of the rows carry a size: once, few, many, or a class if the clone is expanded.

TRBJ2-3 | - | few | TRBV29-1 | CSVEGPTTDTQYF | TGCAGCGTTGAAGGTCCCACCACAGATACGCAGTATTTT
TRBJ1-5 | - | many | TRBV28 | CAERRRGDGNQPQHF | TGTGCTGAAAGACGACGGGGAGATGGCAATCAGCCCCAGCATTTT
TRBJ2-7 | - | many | TRBV6-5 | CASRPPGPSVYEQYF | TGTGCCAGCAGACCTCCAGGCCCCTCGGTTTACGAGCAGTACTTC
TRBJ2-3 | - | many | TRBV7-2 | CASGVGTDTQYF | TGTGCCAGCGGGGTGGGCACAGATACGCAGTATTTT
TRBJ1-1 | - | few | TRBV7-9 | CASSLDTVNTEAFF | TGTGCCAGCAGCTTGGACACCGTGAACACTGAAGCTTTCTTT
TRBJ2-2 | - | few | TRBV5-6 | CASRLGAGADGTGELFF | TGTGCCAGCAGGCTTGGTGCGGGGGCAGATGGCACCGGGGAGCTGTTTTTT
TRBJ2-7 | - | few | TRBV27 | CASSLYGSGEQYF | TGTGCCAGCAGTTTATATGGGTCCGGCGAGCAGTACTTC
TRBJ1-1 | TRBD1 | few | TRBV6-5 | CASSKPQGVPTEAFF | TGTGCCAGCAGTAAACCACAGGGGGTCCCCACTGAAGCTTTCTTT
TRBJ2-2 | TRBD2 | many | TRBV9 | CASSVGGGSGTGELFF | TGTGCCAGCAGCGTGGGCGGCGGGAGTGGGACCGGGGAGCTGTTTTTT
TRBJ2-7 | TRBD1 | many | TRBV7-2 | CASSLADRDEYEQYF | TGTGCCAGCAGCTTAGCCGACAGGGATGAGTACGAGCAGTACTTC
TRBJ2-7 | - | few | TRBV19 | CASSTGRGGDYEQYF | TGTGCCAGTAGTACCGGCAGGGGTGGGGACTACGAGCAGTACTTC
TRBJ1-4 | - | - | TRBV7-9 | CASSLAGGKTNEKLFF | TGTGCCAGCAGCTTGGCCGGGGGAAAGACTAATGAAAAACTGTTTTTT
TRBJ2-3 | TRBD2 | - | TRBV27 | CASSSLAGGFADTQYF | TGTGCCAGCAGCTCTCTAGCGGGAGGGTTTGCAGATACGCAGTATTTT
TRBJ2-2 | TRBD1 | - | TRBV5-1 | CASGGRGQPTGELFF | TGCGCCAGCGGGGGTCGGGGACAGCCCACCGGGGAGCTGTTTTTT
TRBJ2-2 | - | many | TRBV29-1 | CSVAGLSNTGELFF | TGCAGCGTTGCCGGGCTTTCCAACACCGGGGAGCTGTTTTTT
TRBJ2-5 | - | - | TRBV5-1 | CASSAALTHETQYF | TGCGCCAGCAGCGCGGCTTTGACCCACGAGACCCAGTACTTC
TRBJ2-7 | - | many | TRBV5-1 | CASSPNSRSSYEQYF | TGCGCCAGCAGTCCTAACAGCCGTAGCTCCTACGAGCAGTACTTC
TRBJ2-3 | - | few | TRBV13 | CASSSAGTLGTDTQYF | TGTGCCAGCAGCTCGGCCGGGACCCTGGGGACAGATACGCAGTATTTT
TRBJ1-5 | TRBD1 | few | TRBV12-3/TRBV12-4 | CASRRDSLNQPQHF | TGTGCCAGCAGGAGGGACAGCCTTAATCAGCCCCAGCATTTT
TRBJ1-5 | TRBD1 | - | TRBV20-1 | CSANTGGSGNQPQHF | TGCAGTGCTAACACAGGGGGCAGTGGCAATCAGCCCCAGCATTTT
TRBJ2-7 | - | - | TRBV4-1 | CASSQVGGEQYF | TGCGCCAGCAGCCAAGTTGGAGGCGAGCAGTACTTC
TRBJ2-7 | TRBD2 | many | TRBV6-2/TRBV6-3 | CASFRGGSQTYEQYF | TGTGCCAGCTTTCGGGGCGGGAGTCAAACCTACGAGCAGTACTTC
TRBJ2-7 | TRBD2 | - | TRBV20-1 | CSAIPRTSGYEQYF | TGCAGTGCTATCCCAAGGACTAGCGGCTACGAGCAGTACTTC
TRBJ2-4 | - | few | TRBV2 | CASTGLAKNIQYF | TGTGCCAGCACGGGGTTAGCCAAAAACATTCAGTACTTC
TRBJ2-5 | TRBD2 | many | TRBV29-1 | CSVRKLAGGPETQYF | TGCAGCGTTCGCAAACTAGCGGGAGGGCCGGAGACCCAGTACTTC
TRBJ2-2 | - | many | TRBV5-6 | CASSFPPGELFF | TGTGCCAGCAGCTTCCCCCCGGGGGAGCTGTTTTTT
TRBJ2-2 | - | - | TRBV4-1 | CASSEGLTNTGELFF | TGCGCCAGCAGCGAAGGACTTACGAACACCGGGGAGCTGTTTTTT
TRBJ2-1 | TRBD1 | many | TRBV6-2/TRBV6-3 | CASKPTPDRGRNEQFF | TGTGCCAGCAAGCCCACCCCCGACAGGGGAAGAAATGAGCAGTTCTTC
TRBJ2-1 | TRBD1 | many | TRBV5-4 | CASSRPGQTYNEQFF | TGTGCCAGCAGCAGGCCGGGACAGACCTACAATGAGCAGTTCTTC
TRBJ2-3 | TRBD2 | few | TRBV7-2 | CASSPTRGGVADTQYF | TGTGCCAGCAGCCCCACCCGGGGGGGTGTAGCAGATACGCAGTATTTT
TRBJ1-3 | - | many | TRBV12-3/TRBV12-4 | CASSLQGNTIYF | TGTGCCAGCAGTTTACAGGGAAACACCATATATTTT
TRBJ2-5 | TRBD2 | - | TRBV7-2 | CASSAGLAGMTQYF | TGTGCCAGCAGCGCTGGACTAGCGGGGATGACCCAGTACTTC
TRBJ1-6 | TRBD1 | many | TRBV5-1 | CASSLVGQGSDNSPLHF | TGCGCCAGCAGCTTGGTAGGACAGGGAAGCGATAATTCACCCCTCCACTTT
TRBJ2-7 | - | many | TRBV28 | CASWHPGARSYEQYF | TGTGCCAGTTGGCACCCAGGGGCCCGCTCCTACGAGCAGTACTTC
TRBJ2-2 | TRBD2 | few | TRBV5-1 | CASSLRSPGLAGVTGELFF | TGCGCCAGCAGCTTGCGGTCCCCCGGACTAGCGGGAGTTACCGGGGAGCTGTTTTTT
TRBJ1-1 | - | - | TRBV15 | CATSRDMAMNTEAFF | TGTGCCACCAGCAGAGATATGGCAATGAACACTGAAGCTTTCTTT
TRBJ2-7 | TRBD2 | many | TRBV28 | CASSPLAGDLNEQYF | TGTGCCAGCAGTCCACTAGCGGGGGATTTGAACGAGCAGTACTTC
TRBJ2-1 | - | many | TRBV6-5 | CASSYPTGTQYNEQFF | TGTGCCAGCAGTTACCCCACCGGGACTCAGTACAATGAGCAGTTCTTC
TRBJ2-6 | TRBD1 | many | TRBV7-9 | CASSPPTQGATGANVLTF | TGTGCCAGCAGCCCCCCAACGCAGGGGGCTACTGGGGCCAACGTCCTGACTTTC
TRBJ2-3 | - | many | TRBV7-9 | CASSPGLETQYF | TGTGCCAGCAGCCCCGGACTCGAGACGCAGTATTTT
TRBJ2-3 | TRBD1 | many | TRBV29-1 | CSVLTGAADTQYF | TGCAGCGTCCTCACAGGGGCGGCAGATACGCAGTATTTT
TRBJ1-3 | TRBD1 | few | TRBV5-4 | CASTGDSTIAGNTIYF | TGTGCCAGCACCGGGGACAGTACAATAGCAGGAAACACCATATATTTT
TRBJ2-2 | - | - | TRBV5-1 | CASTWREQGGTGELFF | TGCGCCAGCACCTGGCGGGAACAAGGGGGAACCGGGGAGCTGTTTTTT
TRBJ1-1 | TRBD1 | many | TRBV28 | CASSFRGLTEAFF | TGTGCCAGCAGTTTCAGGGGGCTCACTGAAGCTTTCTTT
TRBJ2-2 | - | few | TRBV7-2 | CASSLRGGMTGELFF | TGTGCCAGCAGCTTACGAGGGGGGATGACCGGGGAGCTGTTTTTT
TRBJ1-5 | - | many | TRBV5-5 | CASSLDPRPNQPQHF | TGTGCCAGCAGCTTGGATCCCAGGCCGAATCAGCCCCAGCATTTT